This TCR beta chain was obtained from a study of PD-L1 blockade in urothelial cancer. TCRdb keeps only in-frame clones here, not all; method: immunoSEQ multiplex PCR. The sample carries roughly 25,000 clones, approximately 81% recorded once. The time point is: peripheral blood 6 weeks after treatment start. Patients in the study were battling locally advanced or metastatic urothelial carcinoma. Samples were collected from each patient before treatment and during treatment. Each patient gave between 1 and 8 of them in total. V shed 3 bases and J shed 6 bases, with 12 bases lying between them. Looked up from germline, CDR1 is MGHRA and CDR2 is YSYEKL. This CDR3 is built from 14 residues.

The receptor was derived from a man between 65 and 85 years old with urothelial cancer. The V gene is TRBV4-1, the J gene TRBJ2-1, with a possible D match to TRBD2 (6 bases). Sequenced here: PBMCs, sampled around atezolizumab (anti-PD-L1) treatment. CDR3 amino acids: CASSQGGLANEQFF. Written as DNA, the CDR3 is TGCGCCAGCAGCCAGGGGGGTCTGGCCAATGAGCAGTTCTTC.